The 13 T cell receptor beta chains below come from one sample, sequenced in a study of CXCR3-negative and CXCR3-positive naive CD8 T cells. The authors prepared UMI-labeled TRB cDNA libraries by 5' RACE. Reanalyzing the 5' RACE reads, TCRdb keeps one entry per CDR3 protein, without DNA. Its table records approximately 83,000 distinct CDR3 sequences. Sequencing was performed on naive CXCR3- CD8+ T cells from blood. This sample's subset: CD45RO-CCR7+CD27+CD95- naive CD8+ T cells lacking CXCR3 (TNR3-). All receptors come from a human donor in good health. Some clones in this sample may be carry-over from other donors' samples.

This chain uses TRBV12-3 or TRBV12-4 with TRBJ2-7; checking the TCRdb D call of TRBD2 is not possible without DNA. The CDR3 sequence is 14 residues long. The CDR3 loop reads CASSPSGGVYEQYF.

The chain carries TRBV14 and TRBJ1-2; TCRdb designates TRBD1, a call that cannot be tested without DNA. CDR3 length: 11 residues. CDR1 and CDR2 from the germline V gene are SGHDN and FVKESK. The CDR3 protein is CASSEEVGDSF. The whole variable domain, remainder taken from reference TRBV14 and TRBJ1-2, is EAGVTQFPSHSVIEKGQTVTLRCDPISGHDNLYWYRRVMGKEIKFLLHFVKESKQDESGMPNNRFLAERTGGTYSTLKVQPAELEDSGVYFCASSEEVGDSFGSGTRLTVV.

V usage is TRBV20-1 and J usage is TRBJ2-1; TCRdb's D call, TRBD2, is unchecked because there is no DNA. The germline gives CDR1 DFQATT, CDR2 SNEGSKA (reference sequence). The CDR3 covers 17 residues. The CDR3 is CSARDRLTSGKDNEQFF.

This chain joins TRBV12-3 or TRBV12-4 and TRBJ2-2; lacking DNA, the TRBD2 call made by TCRdb goes unchecked. The CDR3 is made up of 14 amino acids. CDR3 region: CASLGGDDTGELFF.

V and J are TRBV3-1 and TRBJ1-1. The CDR3 has 16 amino acids. Germline loops: CDR1 LGHDT, CDR2 YNNKEL (reference sequence). CDR3 protein: CASSQGPGLMNTEAFF.

This chain connects TRBV7-2 to TRBJ2-7; as DNA is missing, the TRBD2 call by TCRdb cannot be tested. This CDR3 is 15 amino acids long. Germline V gene data show CDR1 as SGHTA and CDR2 as FQGNSA. The CDR3 here is CASSFTSGGAYEQYF.

The CDR3 here is CASSIGSGGPVVGSYNEQFF. This chain uses TRBV19 with TRBJ2-1; TCRdb lists TRBD2, though no DNA is available to test this call. The CDR3 extends over 20 amino acids. CDR1 is LNHDA and CDR2 is SQIVND in the germline V gene (reference sequence).

The rearrangement links TRBV28 to TRBJ2-1. CDR1 is MDHEN and CDR2 is SYDVKM in the germline V gene. The CDR3 sequence is 16 residues long. This chain's CDR3 is CASSLSDRGSYNEQFF.

This chain connects TRBV18 to TRBJ2-1; there is no DNA to check the TCRdb D call of TRBD2. CDR1 and CDR2 from the germline V gene are KGHSH and LQKENI. The CDR3 is 17 residues long. The chain's CDR3 is CASSPLYRTSGKDEQFF.

CDR3 loop: CASCPGSYEQYF. The chain has TRBV7-9 and TRBJ2-7. In germline, CDR1 is SEHNR, CDR2 FQNEAQ (reference sequence). This CDR3 has 12 amino acids.

The CDR3 loop is CASSLADGLETQYF. The chain uses TRBV7-9 and TRBJ2-5. The germline V gene encodes CDR1 SEHNR and CDR2 FQNEAQ (reference sequence). There are 14 residues in the CDR3. Combining the CDR3 with reference TRBV7-9 and TRBJ2-5 gives the whole variable domain DTGVSQNPRHKITKRGQNVTFRCDPISEHNRLYWYRQTLGQGPEFLTYFQNEAQLEKSRLLSDRFSAERPKGSFSTLEIQRTEQGDSAMYLCASSLADGLETQYFGPGTRLLVL.

CDR3 residues: CASSNGGTDTQYF. V is TRBV28 and J is TRBJ2-3. The CDR3 is made up of 13 amino acids. From germline, CDR1 is MDHEN and CDR2 SYDVKM. Based on the CDR3 plus reference TRBV28 and TRBJ2-3, the full variable domain is DVKVTQSSRYLVKRTGEKVFLECVQDMDHENMFWYRQDPGLGLRLIYFSYDVKMKEKGDIPEGYSVSREKKERFSLILESASTNQTSMYLCASSNGGTDTQYFGPGTRLTVL.

The chain joins TRBV4-1 to TRBJ2-7; TCRdb picks TRBD2, but there is no DNA to check that call. This CDR3 comprises 16 residues. Germline V gene lookup returns CDR1 MGHRA and CDR2 YSYEKL. The CDR3 sequence is CASSLGTSRSSYEQYF.